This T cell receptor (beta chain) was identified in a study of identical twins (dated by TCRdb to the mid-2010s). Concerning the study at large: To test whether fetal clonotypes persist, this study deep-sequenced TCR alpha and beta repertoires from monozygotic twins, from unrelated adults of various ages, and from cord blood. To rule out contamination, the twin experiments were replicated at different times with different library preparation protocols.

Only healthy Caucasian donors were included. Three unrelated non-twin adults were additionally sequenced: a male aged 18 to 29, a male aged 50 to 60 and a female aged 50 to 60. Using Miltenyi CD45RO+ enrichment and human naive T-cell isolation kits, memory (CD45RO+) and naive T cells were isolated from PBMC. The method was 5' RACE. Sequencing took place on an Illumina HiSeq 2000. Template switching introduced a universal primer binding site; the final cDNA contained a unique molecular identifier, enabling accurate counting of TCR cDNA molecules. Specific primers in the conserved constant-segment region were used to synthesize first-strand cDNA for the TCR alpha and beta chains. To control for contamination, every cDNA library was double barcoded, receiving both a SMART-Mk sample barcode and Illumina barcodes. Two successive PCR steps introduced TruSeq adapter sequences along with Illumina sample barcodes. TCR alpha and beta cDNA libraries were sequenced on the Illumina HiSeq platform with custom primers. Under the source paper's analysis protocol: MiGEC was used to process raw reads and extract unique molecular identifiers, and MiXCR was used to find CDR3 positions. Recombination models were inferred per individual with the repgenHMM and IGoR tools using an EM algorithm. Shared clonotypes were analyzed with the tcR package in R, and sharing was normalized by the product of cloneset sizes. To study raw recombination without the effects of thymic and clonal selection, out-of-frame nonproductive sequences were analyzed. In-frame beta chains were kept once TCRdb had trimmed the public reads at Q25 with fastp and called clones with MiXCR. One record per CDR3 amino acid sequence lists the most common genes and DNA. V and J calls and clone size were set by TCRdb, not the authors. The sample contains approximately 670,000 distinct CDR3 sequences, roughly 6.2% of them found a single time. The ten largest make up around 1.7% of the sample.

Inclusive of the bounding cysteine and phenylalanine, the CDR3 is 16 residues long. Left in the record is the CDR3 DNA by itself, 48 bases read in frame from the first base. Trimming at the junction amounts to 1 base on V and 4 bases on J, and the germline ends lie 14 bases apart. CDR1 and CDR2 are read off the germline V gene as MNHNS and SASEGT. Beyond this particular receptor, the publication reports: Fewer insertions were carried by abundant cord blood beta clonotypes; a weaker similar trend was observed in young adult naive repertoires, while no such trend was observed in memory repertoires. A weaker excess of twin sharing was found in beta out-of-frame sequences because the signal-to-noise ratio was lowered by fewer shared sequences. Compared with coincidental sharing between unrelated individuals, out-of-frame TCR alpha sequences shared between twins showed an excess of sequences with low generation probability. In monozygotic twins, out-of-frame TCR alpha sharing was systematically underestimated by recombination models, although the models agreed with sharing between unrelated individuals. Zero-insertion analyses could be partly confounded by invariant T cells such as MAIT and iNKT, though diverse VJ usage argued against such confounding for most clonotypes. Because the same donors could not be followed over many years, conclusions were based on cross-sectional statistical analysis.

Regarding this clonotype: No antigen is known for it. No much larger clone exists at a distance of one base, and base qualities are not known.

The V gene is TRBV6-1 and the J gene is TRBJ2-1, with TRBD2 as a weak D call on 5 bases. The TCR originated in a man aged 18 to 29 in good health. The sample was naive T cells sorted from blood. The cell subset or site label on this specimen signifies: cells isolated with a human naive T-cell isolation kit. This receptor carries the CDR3 CASSEEVAGRYNEQFF. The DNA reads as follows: TGTGCCAGCAGTGAAGAGGTGGCGGGTCGGTACAATGAGCAGTTCTTC.